This T cell receptor (beta chain) was captured in a study of tumor and adjacent non-tumor tissue in lung cancer. Germline V gene lookup returns CDR1 DFQATT and CDR2 SNEGSKA (reference sequence). CDR3 length: 16 amino acids. Deletions cut 0 bases from V and 2 bases from J, with 14 bases between. This clonotype was seen many times. Three rounds of nested PCR, following a modified ARM-PCR protocol, produced the TCRbeta library. MiXCR, run by TCRdb on the multiplex PCR reads, gives a single entry per CDR3 protein. This table has about 82,000 distinct CDR3 sequences, 60% to 80% appearing once. The template was RNA from unsorted bulk tissue.

The rearrangement uses TRBV20-1 and TRBJ2-4; maybe TRBD1 (5 bases). The sequenced sample was lung tumor tissue. This clonotype originated in a woman between 45 and 65 years old with non-small cell lung cancer. The CDR3 bases are TGCAGTGCTAGAGACCCAAACCAGGGCACCAAAAACATTCAGTACTTC. This codes for CSARDPNQGTKNIQYF.